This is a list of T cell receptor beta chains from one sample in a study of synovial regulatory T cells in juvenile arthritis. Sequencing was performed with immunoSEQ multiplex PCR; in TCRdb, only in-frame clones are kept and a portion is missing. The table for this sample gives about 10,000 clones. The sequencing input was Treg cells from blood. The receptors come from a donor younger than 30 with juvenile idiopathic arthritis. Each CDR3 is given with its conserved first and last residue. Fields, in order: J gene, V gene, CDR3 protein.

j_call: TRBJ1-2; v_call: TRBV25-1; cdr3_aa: CASSEWGASGGYTF
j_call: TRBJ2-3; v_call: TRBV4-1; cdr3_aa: CASSQVLNSNTDTQYF
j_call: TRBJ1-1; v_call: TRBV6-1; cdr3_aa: CASSSRTAMNTEAFF
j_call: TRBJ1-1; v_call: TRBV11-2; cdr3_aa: CASSLGGDLAGWTFF
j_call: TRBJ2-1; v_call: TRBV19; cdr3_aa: CASRPLGGSGSSEQFF
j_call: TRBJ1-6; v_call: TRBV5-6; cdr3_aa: CASSPRQGHYNSPLHF
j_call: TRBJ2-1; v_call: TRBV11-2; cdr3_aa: CASSSRLGPNYNEQFF
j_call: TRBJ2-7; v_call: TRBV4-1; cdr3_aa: CASSQGQGTSYEQYF
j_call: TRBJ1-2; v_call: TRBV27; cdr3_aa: CASRRGGEGYTF
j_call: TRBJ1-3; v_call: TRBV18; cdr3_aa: CASSPGMGNTIYF
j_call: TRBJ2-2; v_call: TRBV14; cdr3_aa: CASSQTGGKRFGELFF
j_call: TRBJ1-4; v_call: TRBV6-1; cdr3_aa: CASSVTGVREKLFF
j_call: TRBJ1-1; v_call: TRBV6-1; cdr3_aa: CASMRTGRIGEAFF
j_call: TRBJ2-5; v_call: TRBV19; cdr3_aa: CASSIREFRETQYF
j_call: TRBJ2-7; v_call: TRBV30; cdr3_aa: CAWDRMNYEQYF
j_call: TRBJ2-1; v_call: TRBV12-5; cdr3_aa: CASGGDRGLAGSLWNEQFF
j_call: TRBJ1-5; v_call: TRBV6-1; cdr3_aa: CASRQGNNQPQHF
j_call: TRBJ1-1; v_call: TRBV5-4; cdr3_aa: CASSPSMERLNTEAFF
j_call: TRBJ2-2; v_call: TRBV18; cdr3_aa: CASSPSRVTGELFF
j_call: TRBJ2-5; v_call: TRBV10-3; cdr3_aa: CAISHMGTETQYF
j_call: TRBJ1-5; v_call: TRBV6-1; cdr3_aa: CASSRQVGAQHF
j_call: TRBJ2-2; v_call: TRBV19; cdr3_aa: CASSIVRGLAGEQRELFF
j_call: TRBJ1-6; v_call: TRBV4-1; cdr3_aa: CASSQHGSSYNSPLHF
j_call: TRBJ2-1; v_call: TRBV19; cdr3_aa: CASSPGLHAEQFF
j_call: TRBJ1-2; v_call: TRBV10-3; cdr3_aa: CAIRSPGEDYGYTF
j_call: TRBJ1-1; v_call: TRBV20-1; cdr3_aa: CSAYGNTEAFF